These 19 T cell receptor beta chains were all obtained from the same sample, sequenced in a study of long-term antiretroviral therapy in people with HIV. A v3.0 immunoSEQ assay was performed at survey level. Sequenced by immunoSEQ multiplex PCR; TCRdb stores in-frame clones only, minus some. The sample records roughly 7,400 clones, about 76% being singletons. Sequences were derived from unsorted PBMCs, sampled 0.2 years after starting antiretroviral therapy. These receptors were taken from a man aged 40-50 years with HIV.

This chain uses TRBV2 with TRBJ1-2; tentative D call: TRBD1 (5 bases). The CDR3 sequence is 14 residues long. Germline V gene sequence: CDR1 SNHLY, CDR2 FYNNEI. Trimming took off 4 bases at V and 2 bases at J, with 11 bases between the two ends. Here the CDR3 reads CASSVAGVNYGYTF. DNA for the CDR3: TGTGCCAGCAGTGTGGCGGGGGTGAACTATGGCTACACCTTC.

CDR3 DNA sequence: TGTGCCAGCAGTGCAGGTTCGAGAAACACTGAAGCTTTCTTT. Translated: CASSAGSRNTEAFF. J is TRBJ1-1 and V is TRBV2, with D unclear. Germline V gene sequence: CDR1 SNHLY, CDR2 FYNNEI. Between the trimmed V and J ends, which lost 4 bases and 2 bases, there was a span of 11 bases. This CDR3 contains 14 residues.

V and J are TRBV12-5 and TRBJ1-1, with no clear D. The V end was cut by 2 bases, the J end by 8 bases, with 9 bases between. This CDR3 comprises 12 residues. Germline V CDR1 and CDR2: LGHNT, FRNRAP. The CDR3 DNA reads as TGTGCTAGTGGTTTGAGGGCATCAGAAGCTTTCTTT. Protein sequence: CASGLRASEAFF.

The chain carries TRBV6-5 and TRBJ1-1, with a tentative D call TRBD1 (5 bases). The CDR3 is made up of 14 amino acids. Germline assignment: CDR1 MNHEY and CDR2 SVGAGI. The V end lost 4 bases, the J end lost 2 bases, and 11 bases lay between the germline ends. The CDR3 coding sequence is TGTGCCAGCAGTTTGACAGCCAGCAACACTGAAGCTTTCTTT. This sequence encodes CASSLTASNTEAFF.

This rearrangement joins TRBV5-4 to TRBJ1-1; 9 bases line up with TRBD1. The CDR3 is 14 amino acids. Germline CDR1 SGHNT, CDR2 YYREEE (reference sequence). V was pared by 6 bases and J by 1 base, with 4 bases of the junction left unmatched. Here the CDR3 reads CASTADRGNTEAFF. In nucleotides, the CDR3 is TGTGCCAGCACTGCGGACAGGGGGAACACTGAAGCTTTCTTT. Combining the CDR3 with reference TRBV5-4 and TRBJ1-1 gives the whole variable domain ETGVTQSPTHLIKTRGQQVTLRCSSQSGHNTVSWYQQALGQGPQFIFQYYREEENGRGNFPPRFSGLQFPNYSSELNVNALELDDSALYLCASTADRGNTEAFFGQGTRLTVV.

V gene TRBV7-2 combines with J gene TRBJ2-6; a weak D match, TRBD2 (6 bases). The CDR3 consists of 16 residues. CDR1 is SGHTA, CDR2 FQGNSA, per germline. The V and J ends lost 1 base and 1 base respectively, with 8 bases between them. The DNA of the CDR3 is TGTGCCAGCAGCTTAGTGGCGGGGTCTGGGGCCAACGTCCTGACTTTC. It codes for CASSLVAGSGANVLTF.

This chain joins TRBV18 and TRBJ2-7; tentative D call: TRBD1 (6 bases). Germline V gives CDR1 KGHSH, CDR2 LQKENI. The CDR3 extends over 15 amino acids. V lost 2 bases and J lost 0, with 11 bases in between. The CDR3 sequence is CASSPRQATSYEQYF. The DNA for the CDR3 is TGTGCCAGCTCACCAAGACAGGCGACCTCCTACGAGCAGTACTTC.

V gene TRBV5-1 combines with J gene TRBJ2-7, with TRBD2 identical over 11 bases. The CDR3 is made up of 21 amino acids. The ends lost 1 base at V and 2 bases at J; junction bases unmatched: 20. The V gene's germline CDR1 is SGHRS and CDR2 YFSETQ. Written as DNA, the CDR3 is TGCGCCAGCAGCTTGAGGACAGCTTTTCAGCTAGCGGGGGGCACCACCTACGAGCAGTACTTC. Protein sequence: CASSLRTAFQLAGGTTYEQYF. The full variable domain, in which reference TRBV5-1 and TRBJ2-7 provide the parts outside the CDR3, is KAGVTQTPRYLIKTRGQQVTLSCSPISGHRSVSWYQQTPGQGLQFLFEYFSETQRNKGNFPGRFSGRQFSNSRSEMNVSTLELGDSALYLCASSLRTAFQLAGGTTYEQYFGPGTRLTVT.

This CDR3 is CASSQGNGGAGETQYF. CDR3 DNA: TGCGCCAGCAGCCAAGGCAACGGGGGGGCCGGGGAGACCCAGTACTTC. The J gene is TRBJ2-5, the V gene TRBV4-1; 8 bases agree with TRBD2. Per the germline V gene, CDR1 is MGHRA and CDR2 is YSYEKL. V shed 1 base and J 5 bases; nucleotides not matched to a gene: 9. The CDR3 runs to 16 residues.

This clone was observed a single time. This sequence joins TRBV2 and TRBJ2-4, with 12 bases matching TRBD2. CDR1 SNHLY and CDR2 FYNNEI come from the germline V gene. This CDR3 is 16 amino acids long. With V trimmed by 6 bases and J by 8 bases, 11 bases remained unmatched. This chain's CDR3 is CASRALAGGGNHIQYF. Here the CDR3 DNA reads TGTGCCAGCAGGGCTCTAGCGGGGGGGGGAAACCACATTCAGTACTTC.

The CDR3 nucleotides are TGTGCCAGCAGCTTAGTTCACGGAGGCTATGAGCAGTTCTTC. Translated, it gives CASSLVHGGYEQFF. V and J are TRBV7-2 and TRBJ2-1; TRBD2 is a possible D gene (5 bases). From germline, CDR1 is SGHTA and CDR2 FQGNSA. The CDR3 covers 14 residues. Trimming removed 1 base from V and 8 bases from J, with 12 bases in between.

In its sample, this clone was seen a few times. This chain uses TRBV20-1 with TRBJ1-3; D is ambiguous. Germline V lookup: CDR1 DFQATT, CDR2 SNEGSKA (reference sequence). Trimming removed 0 bases from V and 7 bases from J, with 4 bases in between. There are 11 residues in the CDR3. The CDR3 DNA follows: TGCAGTGCTAGAGACCCCAACACCATATATTTT. Residues: CSARDPNTIYF.

V gene TRBV9 combines with J gene TRBJ2-3, with D maybe TRBD2 (5 bases). Germline V lookup: CDR1 SGDLS, CDR2 YYNGEE. Trimming left V 0 bases short and J 2 bases short, with 10 bases between. There are 15 residues in the CDR3. CDR3 loop: CASSVGLLLTDTQYF. The DNA for the CDR3 is TGTGCCAGCAGCGTAGGACTACTCCTCACAGATACGCAGTATTTT.

This chain joins TRBV14 and TRBJ2-5, with 7 bases matching TRBD1. Trimming at V came to 3 bases and at J to 3 bases, leaving 7 bases not matched to a gene. Germline CDR1 and CDR2: SGHDN and FVKESK. The CDR3 is 15 residues long. The CDR3 spells CASSQLGQPKETQYF. CDR3 sequence (DNA): TGTGCCAGCAGCCAGCTGGGACAGCCTAAAGAGACCCAGTACTTC.

This clone was seen more than once but under ten times. The chain couples TRBV7-9 to TRBJ1-5; D ambiguous. With 1 base removed from V and 4 bases from J, the gap between germline ends came to 8 bases. The CDR3 is 14 amino acids. Germline-derived CDR1 and CDR2 are SEHNR and FQNEAQ (reference sequence). In nucleotides, the CDR3 is TGTGCCAGCAGCTTAGACGGCAGAAATCAGCCCCAGCATTTT. This codes for CASSLDGRNQPQHF.

The chain employs TRBV5-6 and TRBJ2-1; possible D gene TRBD1, 5 bases. The CDR3 contains 15 residues. The V gene's germline CDR1 is SGHDT and CDR2 YYEEEE. V was trimmed by 1 base and J by 3 bases, leaving 11 bases between them. For the CDR3, the DNA is TGTGCCAGCAGCTTGTGGCAGGGTGACTACAATGAGCAGTTCTTC. It yields the protein CASSLWQGDYNEQFF.

This chain links TRBV7-9 with TRBJ1-1; D not certain. The CDR3 sequence is 13 residues long. Trimming removed 2 bases at V and 11 bases at J, with 15 bases between. Germline loops: CDR1 SEHNR, CDR2 FQNEAQ (reference sequence). The CDR3 bases are TGTGCCAGCAGCTTACGACCGGAGGTGGAGGCTTTCTTT. Translated: CASSLRPEVEAFF.

By proportion, this clone is medium-sized (0.01 to 0.1%). The gene calls are TRBV27 and TRBJ1-2; D not certain. Trimming removed 4 bases at V and 6 bases at J, with 12 bases between. The CDR3 runs 13 residues. Germline assignment: CDR1 MNHEY and CDR2 SMNVEV (reference sequence). The CDR3, as DNA: TGTGCCAGCAGTTACACAGTTTTCGATGGCTACACCTTC. It encodes CASSYTVFDGYTF.

Comments on this clone: A read error may produce the germline difference seen at one junction end. This chain uses TRBV6-1 with TRBJ2-7; no clear D. Germline loops: CDR1 MNHNS, CDR2 SASEGT. The CDR3 covers 15 residues. The CDR3 region has the DNA TGTGCCATCAGTGACCCCAGCTCTAATCCCTACGAGCAGTACTTC. It is translated as CAISDPSSNPYEQYF.